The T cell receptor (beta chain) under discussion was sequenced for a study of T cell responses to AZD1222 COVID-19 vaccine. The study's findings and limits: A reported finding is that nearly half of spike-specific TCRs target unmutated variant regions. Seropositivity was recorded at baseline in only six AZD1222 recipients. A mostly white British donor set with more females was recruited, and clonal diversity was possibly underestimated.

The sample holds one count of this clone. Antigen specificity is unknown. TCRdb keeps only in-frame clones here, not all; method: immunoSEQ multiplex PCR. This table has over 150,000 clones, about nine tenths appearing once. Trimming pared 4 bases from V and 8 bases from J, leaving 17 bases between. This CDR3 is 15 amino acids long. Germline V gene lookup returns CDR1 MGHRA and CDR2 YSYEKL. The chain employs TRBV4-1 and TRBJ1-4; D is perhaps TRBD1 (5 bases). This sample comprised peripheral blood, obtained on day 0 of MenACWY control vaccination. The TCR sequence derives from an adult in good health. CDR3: CASSPPDSPQEKLFF. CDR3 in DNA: TGCGCCAGCAGCCCCCCCGACAGCCCGCAAGAAAAACTGTTTTTT.